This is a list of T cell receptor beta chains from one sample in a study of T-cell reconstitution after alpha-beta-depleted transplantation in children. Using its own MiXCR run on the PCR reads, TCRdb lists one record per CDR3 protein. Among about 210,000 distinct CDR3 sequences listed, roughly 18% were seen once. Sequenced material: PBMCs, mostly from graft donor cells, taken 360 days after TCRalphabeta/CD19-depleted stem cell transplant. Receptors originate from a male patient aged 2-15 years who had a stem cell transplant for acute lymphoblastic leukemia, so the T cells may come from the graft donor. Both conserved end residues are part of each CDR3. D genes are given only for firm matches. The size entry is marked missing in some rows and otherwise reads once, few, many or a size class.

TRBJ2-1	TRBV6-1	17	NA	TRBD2	TGTGCCAGCAGTCTTGGAGCGGGAGAGACTTCGGGGAATGAGCAGTTCTTC	CASSLGAGETSGNEQFF
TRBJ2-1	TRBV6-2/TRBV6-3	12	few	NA	TGTGCCAGTAGATCGCGGGTAGTTGAGCAGTTCTTC	CASRSRVVEQFF
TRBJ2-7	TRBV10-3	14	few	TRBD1	TGTGCCATCAACCGACAGGGTTGGACCTACGAGCAGTACTTC	CAINRQGWTYEQYF
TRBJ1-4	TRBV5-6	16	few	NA	TGTGCCAGCAGCTCTATCCACGGGGGGAGTAATGAAAAACTGTTTTTT	CASSSIHGGSNEKLFF
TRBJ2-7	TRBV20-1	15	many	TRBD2	TGCAGTGCTAGAGGTGGTAGCGGGGGAACGAGGGAGCAGTACTTC	CSARGGSGGTREQYF
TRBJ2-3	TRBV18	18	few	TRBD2	TGTGCCAGCTCACCCACCTCGGAAAGACTAGCGGGAGTCTATACGCAGTATTTT	CASSPTSERLAGVYTQYF
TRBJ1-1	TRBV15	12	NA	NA	TGTGCCACCAGCTCCGGGGTAGGTGAAGCTTTCTTT	CATSSGVGEAFF
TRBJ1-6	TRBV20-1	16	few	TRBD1	TGCAGTGCTATAAATCCGGGACAGGGGGGGGATTCACCCCTCCACTTT	CSAINPGQGGDSPLHF
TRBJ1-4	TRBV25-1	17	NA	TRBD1	TGTGCCAGCAGTGAATGGGGGACAGCCCAGTCTAATGAAAAACTGTTTTTT	CASSEWGTAQSNEKLFF
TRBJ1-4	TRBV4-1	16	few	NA	TGCGCCAGCAGCCCCCTCGGGCCCTTTTTTAATGAAAAACTGTTTTTT	CASSPLGPFFNEKLFF
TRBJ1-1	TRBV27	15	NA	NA	TGTGCCAGCAGTCCCCGTTTGACTATGAACACTGAAGCTTTCTTT	CASSPRLTMNTEAFF
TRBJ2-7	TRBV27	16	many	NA	TGTGCCAGCAGTCGATGTGGGGCAGGACTCTCCTACGAGCAGTACTTC	CASSRCGAGLSYEQYF
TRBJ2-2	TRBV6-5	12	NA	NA	TGTGCCAGCAGTCCGACCCGGGAGGAGCTGTTTTTT	CASSPTREELFF
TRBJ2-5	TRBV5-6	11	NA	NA	TGTGCCAGCAGCTCGATGGACCAACTATACTTC	CASSSMDQLYF
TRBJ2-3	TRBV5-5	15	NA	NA	TGTGCCAGCAGCTTGTCAATCCCTAGCGCAGATACGCAGTATTTT	CASSLSIPSADTQYF
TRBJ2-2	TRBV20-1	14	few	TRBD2	TGCAGTGCTAGCCCTAGCGGGGGCACCGGGGAGCTGTTTTTT	CSASPSGGTGELFF
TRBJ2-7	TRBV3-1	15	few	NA	TGTGCCAGCAGCCAAGATCAGGTTAGCTCCTACGAGCAGTACTTC	CASSQDQVSSYEQYF
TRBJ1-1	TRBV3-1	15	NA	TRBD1	TGTGCCAGCAGGGAGGCGGGACAGATGAACACTGAAGCTTTCTTT	CASREAGQMNTEAFF
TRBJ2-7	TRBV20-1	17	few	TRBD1	TGCAGTGCTAGAGATCCTCCGGGACAGGGAAAAATGGGCGAGCAGTACTTC	CSARDPPGQGKMGEQYF
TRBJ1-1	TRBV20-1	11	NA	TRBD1	TGCAGAGTGACAGGGGGCCCTGAAGCTTTCTTT	CRVTGGPEAFF
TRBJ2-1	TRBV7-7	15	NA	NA	TGTGCCAGCAGCTCTTCCCTGTTGGACTACAATGAGCAGTTCTTC	CASSSSLLDYNEQFF
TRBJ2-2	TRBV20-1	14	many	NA	TGCAGTGCTCGGGGGTCCCCAAACACCGGGGAGCTGTTTTTT	CSARGSPNTGELFF
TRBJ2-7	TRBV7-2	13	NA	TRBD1	TGTGCCAGCAGCCGACCGACAGGGAGCGAGCAGTACTTC	CASSRPTGSEQYF
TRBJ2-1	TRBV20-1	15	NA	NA	TGCAGTGCTAGAGTACAGGGAGATTTCTACAATGAGCAGTTCTTC	CSARVQGDFYNEQFF
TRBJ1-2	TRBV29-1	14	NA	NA	TGCAGCGTTGACCCTGAAGGGGCCATAGGAGGCTACACCTTC	CSVDPEGAIGGYTF
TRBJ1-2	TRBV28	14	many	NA	TGTGCCAGCAGTTTATCCGGAAACAACTATGGCTACACCTTC	CASSLSGNNYGYTF
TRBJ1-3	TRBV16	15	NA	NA	TGTGCCAGCAGCCAATCGGGCACCACTGGAAACACCATATATTTT	CASSQSGTTGNTIYF
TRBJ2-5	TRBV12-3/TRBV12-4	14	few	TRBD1	TGTGCCAGCAGTTTTGGACAGGGCAGGGAGACCCAGTACTTC	CASSFGQGRETQYF
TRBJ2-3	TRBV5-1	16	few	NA	TGCGCCAGCAGCTTGGCCGGAAAGACAAGCACAGATACGCAGTATTTT	CASSLAGKTSTDTQYF
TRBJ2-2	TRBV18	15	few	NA	TGTGCCAGCTCGGAACAGGGACACCTACCCGGGGAGCTGTTTTTT	CASSEQGHLPGELFF
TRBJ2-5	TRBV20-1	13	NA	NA	TGCAGTGCTCTAGGACAAGCCCAAGAGACCCAGTACTTC	CSALGQAQETQYF
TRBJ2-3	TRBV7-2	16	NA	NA	TGTGCCAGCAGCTTAGTCCCAACTACTCGCACAGATACGCAGTATTTT	CASSLVPTTRTDTQYF
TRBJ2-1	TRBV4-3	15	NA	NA	TGCGCCAGCAGCCAAGAGAGGACAGCAAGGAATGAGCAGTTCTTC	CASSQERTARNEQFF
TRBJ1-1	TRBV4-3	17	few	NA	TGCGCCAGCAGCCAAGATGCAAAGCGGGGGGCGAACACTGAAGCTTTCTTT	CASSQDAKRGANTEAFF
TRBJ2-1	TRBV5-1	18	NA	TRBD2	TGCGCCAGCAGCGCAAGGGGACTAGCGGGGGGCCAGTGGGATGAGCAGTTCTTC	CASSARGLAGGQWDEQFF
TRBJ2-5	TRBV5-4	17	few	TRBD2	TGTGCCAGCAGCTTGGGTCTAGCGGGGGCCCCCATCGTGGATCAGTACTTC	CASSLGLAGAPIVDQYF
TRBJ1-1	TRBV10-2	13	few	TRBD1	TGCGCCAGCAGGGACAGGGGTGGCACTGAAGCTTTCTTT	CASRDRGGTEAFF
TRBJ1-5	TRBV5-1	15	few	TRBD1	TGCGCCAGCAGCCCGACAGGGAATGACAATCAGCCCCAGCATTTT	CASSPTGNDNQPQHF
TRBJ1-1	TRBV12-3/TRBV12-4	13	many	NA	TGTGCCAGCAGCTTAGCGGGGGACACTGAAGCTTTCTTT	CASSLAGDTEAFF
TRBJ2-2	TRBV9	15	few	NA	TGTGCCAGCAGCGTGGGCACCAAGGAGACCGGGGAGCTGTTTTTT	CASSVGTKETGELFF
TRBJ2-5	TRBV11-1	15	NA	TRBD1	TGTGCCAGCAGCGAGGGACAGCTTATCCAAGAGACCCAGTACTTC	CASSEGQLIQETQYF
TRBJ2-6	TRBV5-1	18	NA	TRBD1	TGCGCCAGCAGCCCTGGGACAGGGGGACACTCTGGGGCCAACGTCCTGACTTTC	CASSPGTGGHSGANVLTF
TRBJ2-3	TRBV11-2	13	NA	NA	TGTGCCAGCAGCTTAGATCGGCCAGATACGCAGTATTTT	CASSLDRPDTQYF
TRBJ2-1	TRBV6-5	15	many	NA	TGTGCCAGCAGATATACGGGGTCCCGATACAATGAGCAGTTCTTC	CASRYTGSRYNEQFF
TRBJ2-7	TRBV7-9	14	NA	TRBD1	TGTGCCAGCAGCTTGGGACAGGGCTTCTACGAGCAGTACTTC	CASSLGQGFYEQYF
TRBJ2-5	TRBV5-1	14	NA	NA	TGCGCCAGCAGCCCGGAGGGGGCTCTAGAGACCCAGTACTTC	CASSPEGALETQYF
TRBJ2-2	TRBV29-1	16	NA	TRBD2	TGCAGCGTCGGGGTGATAGCGGGGGGGTCCACCGGGGAGCTGTTTTTT	CSVGVIAGGSTGELFF
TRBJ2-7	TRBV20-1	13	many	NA	TGCAGTGCTAGAGACTTCGGTGGGGGCGAGCAGTACTTC	CSARDFGGGEQYF
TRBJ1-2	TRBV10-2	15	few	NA	TGCGCCAGCAGTGAAGCTCAGGGGTATCACTATGGCTACACCTTC	CASSEAQGYHYGYTF
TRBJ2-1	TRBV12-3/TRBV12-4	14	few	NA	TGTGCCAGCAGTTTCAGGGCAGCTTACAATGAGCAGTTCTTC	CASSFRAAYNEQFF
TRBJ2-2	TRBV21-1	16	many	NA	TGTGCCAGCATCCAAAAAGGACAGGGGAACACCGGGGAGCTGTTTTTT	CASIQKGQGNTGELFF
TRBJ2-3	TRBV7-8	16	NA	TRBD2	TGTGCCAGCAGCCTAGGTCCTAGCGGGGCCAAGGATACGCAGTATTTT	CASSLGPSGAKDTQYF
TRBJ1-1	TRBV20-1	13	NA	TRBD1	TGCAGTGCTGCGGGACAGGGGAACACTGAAGCTTTCTTT	CSAAGQGNTEAFF
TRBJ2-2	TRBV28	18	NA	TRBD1	TGTGCCAGCAGAGTGTGGACAGGGGTCAACGCGAACACCGGGGAGCTGTTTTTT	CASRVWTGVNANTGELFF
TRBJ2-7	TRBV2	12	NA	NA	TGTGCCAGCTTGCCCAGCTCCTACGAGCAGTACTTC	CASLPSSYEQYF
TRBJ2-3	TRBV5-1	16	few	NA	TGCGCCAGCAGCTTGTCAGGGGTCGGGTGGACAGATACGCAGTATTTT	CASSLSGVGWTDTQYF
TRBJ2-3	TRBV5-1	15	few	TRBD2	TGCGCCAGCAGCTCCGCGGGGGGCCGATCAGATACGCAGTATTTT	CASSSAGGRSDTQYF
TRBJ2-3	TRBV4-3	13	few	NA	TGCGCCAGCAGCCCCAGTAACACAGATACGCAGTATTTT	CASSPSNTDTQYF